The 20 T cell receptor beta chains presented below share a single source sample, sequenced in a study of T-cell reconstitution after alpha-beta-depleted transplantation in children. A TCRbeta library incorporating unique molecular identifiers was prepared. MiXCR, run by TCRdb on the PCR reads, gives a single entry per CDR3 protein. The repertoire holds fewer than 550,000 distinct CDR3 sequences, with under 12% as singletons. This specimen was PBMCs, taken before TCRalphabeta/CD19-depleted stem cell transplant. These TCRs come from a child aged 2-9 years with inherited bone marrow failure, due to receive a stem cell transplant.

This clonotype has at least ten counts. V usage is TRBV11-2 and J usage is TRBJ1-5, with 8 bases matching TRBD1. Germline lookup yields CDR1 SGHAT and CDR2 FQNNGV. This CDR3 spans 14 amino acids. The junction had 11 bases not matched to a gene; V was cut back by 5 bases and J by 11 bases. The CDR3 coding sequence is TGTGCCAGCAGCCCCGGGACAGGCCCCAGGGCCCAGCATTTT. It encodes CASSPGTGPRAQHF.

For this clonotype: This may arise from a read error, as a much more abundant clone is one base away. This chain connects TRBV5-1 to TRBJ2-7, with TRBD1 matching over 8 bases. The CDR3 covers 15 residues. The ends lost 4 bases at V and 3 bases at J; junction bases unmatched: 9. Germline lookup yields CDR1 SGHRS and CDR2 YFSETQ. The CDR3 DNA reads as TGCGCCAGCAGCGCCGGAGGACAGGGCAACTACGAGCAGTACGTC. It translates to CASSAGGQGNYEQYV.

In regard to this clonotype: One end of the junction varies from germline; a read error may be responsible. J is TRBJ2-7 and V is TRBV20-1; 14 bases match TRBD2. The CDR3 extends over 17 amino acids. Germline V gene sequence: CDR1 DFQATT, CDR2 SNEGSKA (reference sequence). The CDR3 nucleotides read TGCAGCTCTAGAGATACCGGGACTAGCGGGAGTCAGTACGAGCAGCACTTC. It encodes CSSRDTGTSGSQYEQHF.

This clonotype was seen at least ten times. This rearrangement joins TRBV9 to TRBJ2-7; weak D call: TRBD2 (6 bases). The CDR3 consists of 17 residues. V was clipped by 4 bases and J by 1 base, with 21 bases between them. Germline CDR1 and CDR2: SGDLS and YYNGEE. The CDR3 loop is CASSSSTTRTPSYEQYF. CDR3 nucleotide sequence: TGTGCCAGCAGCTCTTCAACGACTAGGACACCTTCCTACGAGCAGTACTTC.

The sample holds many counts of this clonotype. V and J are TRBV27 and TRBJ1-2, with TRBD1 matching over 7 bases. CDR3 length equals 14 residues. After removal of 7 bases from V and 8 bases from J, the junction contained 13 bases not matched to a gene. The germline gives CDR1 MNHEY, CDR2 SMNVEV (reference sequence). CDR3 bases: TGTGCCAGCATCGGAACCGCTTCAGGGGGGGGCTACACCTTC. Translation gives CASIGTASGGGYTF.

This clonotype appeared many times. V gene TRBV15 combines with J gene TRBJ2-1; D is ambiguous. Germline V gene data show CDR1 as LNHNV and CDR2 as YYDKDF (reference sequence). The CDR3 extends over 12 amino acids. V was shortened by 5 bases and J by 3 bases, with 5 bases between the two germline ends. The CDR3 region has the DNA TGTGCCACCAGCGGGGACTACAATGAGCAGTTCTTC. It specifies CATSGDYNEQFF.

This clonotype was recorded many times. The chain joins TRBV7-2 to TRBJ2-5, with TRBD2 as a possible D gene (6 bases). CDR3 length: 14 residues. The V gene's germline CDR1 is SGHTA and CDR2 FQGNSA. V lost 5 bases to trimming and J lost 5 bases, with 15 bases between them. The CDR3 sequence: CASSPGSRGETQYF. The DNA of the CDR3 is TGTGCCAGCAGCCCCGGATCACGGGGGGAGACCCAGTACTTC.

This clonotype was seen more than once but under ten times. The rearrangement joins TRBV19 to TRBJ2-7; D may be TRBD1 (6 bases). This CDR3 region has 11 residues. V was pared by 8 bases and J by 3 bases, with 8 bases between. Germline lookup yields CDR1 LNHDA and CDR2 SQIVND (reference sequence). The CDR3 DNA is TGTGCCAGTGGGACATACTACGAGCAGTACTTC. This translates into CASGTYYEQYF.

The V call is TRBV5-1, the J call TRBJ2-1; the D is unclear. Germline V CDR1 and CDR2: SGHRS, YFSETQ. The length of the CDR3 is 14 residues. The V and J ends lost 1 base and 8 bases respectively, with 13 bases between them. The chain's CDR3 is CASSLMTQVDEQFF. The CDR3 region has the DNA TGCGCCAGCAGCTTGATGACCCAAGTCGATGAGCAGTTCTTC. Full variable domain (missing parts from reference TRBV5-1 and TRBJ2-1): KAGVTQTPRYLIKTRGQQVTLSCSPISGHRSVSWYQQTPGQGLQFLFEYFSETQRNKGNFPGRFSGRQFSNSRSEMNVSTLELGDSALYLCASSLMTQVDEQFFGPGTRLTVL.

This clonotype was picked up many times. CDR3 protein: CASSGAPSSYNEQFF. In DNA form, the CDR3 reads TGTGCCAGCAGCGGAGCGCCCAGCTCCTACAATGAGCAGTTCTTC. The chain is built from TRBV27 and TRBJ2-1; D remains ambiguous. V was pared by 6 bases and J by 0 bases, with 12 bases between. Germline V lookup: CDR1 MNHEY, CDR2 SMNVEV (reference sequence). The CDR3 has 15 residues.

This clonotype was counted a few times. The chain couples TRBV20-1 to TRBJ2-4, with unresolved D. The CDR3 is made up of 14 amino acids. CDR1 and CDR2 (germline): DFQATT, SNEGSKA (reference sequence). Trimming took 4 bases from V and 10 from J, leaving 20 bases between them. The CDR3 region is CSAKVGLGMKIQYF. CDR3 nucleotides: TGCAGTGCTAAGGTGGGGTTAGGTATGAAGATTCAGTACTTC.

This clonotype was counted a few times. The chain combines TRBV6-1 with TRBJ2-5; 7 bases align to TRBD1. The CDR3 has 14 residues. V was clipped by 3 bases and J by 5 bases; unmatched bases: 6. CDR1 MNHNS and CDR2 SASEGT come from the germline V gene. CDR3: CASSEPGGRETQYF. The DNA of the CDR3 is TGTGCCAGCAGTGAGCCAGGGGGTCGGGAGACCCAGTACTTC.

This clonotype was observed at least ten times. The CDR3 sequence is CASSSLPSEQYF. CDR3 nucleotides: TGTGCCAGCAGCTCCCTCCCCTCCGAGCAGTACTTC. This chain uses TRBV7-9 with TRBJ2-7; D call uncertain. Trimming took 4 bases from V and 6 from J, leaving 10 bases between them. The germline V gene encodes CDR1 SEHNR and CDR2 FQNEAQ (reference sequence). CDR3 size: 12 residues. The full variable domain, completed using reference TRBV7-9 and TRBJ2-7, is DTGVSQNPRHKITKRGQNVTFRCDPISEHNRLYWYRQTLGQGPEFLTYFQNEAQLEKSRLLSDRFSAERPKGSFSTLEIQRTEQGDSAMYLCASSSLPSEQYFGPGTRLTVT.

The chain is built from TRBV7-9 and TRBJ2-7; D call uncertain. Germline V gene sequence: CDR1 SEHNR, CDR2 FQNEAQ (reference sequence). The CDR3 sequence is 13 residues long. V was shortened by 1 base and J by 5 bases, with 9 bases between the two germline ends. CDR3 amino acids: CASSLESAHEQYF. In DNA form, the CDR3 reads TGTGCCAGCAGCTTAGAATCAGCCCACGAGCAGTACTTC.

This clonotype has more than one count but fewer than ten. The chain links TRBV18 to TRBJ1-1; D perhaps matches TRBD1 (6 bases). V gave up 3 bases and J gave up 4 bases, with 12 bases separating them. The germline V gene encodes CDR1 KGHSH and CDR2 LQKENI. The CDR3 is made up of 14 amino acids. The CDR3 loop is CASSPTGRRTEAFF. CDR3 coding DNA: TGTGCCAGCTCACCTACAGGGAGGCGCACTGAAGCTTTCTTT.

A few counts support this clonotype. The rearrangement links TRBV6-2 or TRBV6-3 to TRBJ2-1, with TRBD2 identical over 8 bases. Germline V gene data show CDR1 as MNHEY and CDR2 as SVGEGT. The ends lost 2 bases at V and 8 bases at J; junction bases unmatched: 14. The CDR3 totals 17 residues. DNA of the CDR3: TGTGCCAGCAGTTACCTAACCTCCGGGACTAGATCCTATGAGCAGTTCTTC. Residues: CASSYLTSGTRSYEQFF.

This clonotype was counted many times. This rearrangement joins TRBV20-1 to TRBJ2-3, with 8 nucleotides matching TRBD1. The CDR3 covers 14 residues. Trimming took 5 bases from V and 5 from J; bases not matched to a gene: 9. CDR1 DFQATT and CDR2 SNEGSKA come from the germline V gene (reference sequence). The CDR3 loop reads CSADGRGHGDTQYF. CDR3 in DNA: TGCAGTGCTGACGGCAGGGGGCATGGAGATACGCAGTATTTT.

With respect to this clonotype: A much larger clone differs by one base, so this may be a read error. The CDR3 DNA sequence: TGTGCCAGCAGCCAGGGACAGTGCTCCTACAAGCAGTACTTC. It yields the protein CASSQGQCSYKQYF. The chain links TRBV14 to TRBJ2-7, with 7 bases that match TRBD1. CDR3 size: 14 residues. CDR1 is SGHDN and CDR2 is FVKESK in the germline V gene.

This clonotype was counted ten times or more. V usage is TRBV5-5 and J usage is TRBJ2-1; D uncertain. The CDR3 runs 14 residues. Germline V gives CDR1 SGHKS, CDR2 YYEKEE (reference sequence). V was cut by 1 base and J by 5 bases, with 10 bases left in between. CDR3 residues: CASSLSGGHNEQFF. DNA of the CDR3: TGTGCCAGCAGCTTGTCAGGTGGCCACAATGAGCAGTTCTTC.

The rearrangement uses TRBV28 and TRBJ2-7, with D possibly being TRBD2 (6 bases). The CDR3 is 15 amino acids. Germline V gives CDR1 MDHEN, CDR2 SYDVKM. Trimming took 3 bases from V and 3 from J, leaving 15 bases between them. CDR3 nucleotides: TGTGCCAGCAGTTTGGTGTCGGGAGAGTACTACGAGCAGTACTTC. Translating gives CASSLVSGEYYEQYF.